These T cell receptor beta chains were read from a single sample in a study of identical twins. TCRdb reanalysed the 5' RACE reads using MiXCR and keeps one entry per CDR3 protein. The table has fewer than 500,000 distinct CDR3 sequences, 14% seen once; the top ten hold approximately 1%. The sample was also linked to a second study, of yellow fever vaccine responses in identical twins.

Material: CD4+ T cells sorted from blood. The receptors shown here come from a woman between 18 and 29 years old in good health. CDR3s include the opening cysteine and the closing phenylalanine or tryptophan. A D gene is named only where the DNA matches it firmly. Size tells how often a clone was seen (once, few, many) or the class of an expanded clone, and some rows leave it out.

j_call clone_size v_call d_call cdr3_nt cdr3_aa
TRBJ2-1 few TRBV5-1 . TGCGCCAGCAACCGCGCGGGGGCGAATGAGCAGTTCTTC CASNRAGANEQFF
TRBJ2-3 . TRBV7-6 TRBD2 TGTGCCAGCAGCCTTAGCGGGCAAACAAGGGATACGCAGTATTTT CASSLSGQTRDTQYF
TRBJ2-7 few TRBV10-1 TRBD2 TGCGCCAGCAGTGATTCAGCTAGCGGGAGTACCTACGAGCAGTACTTC CASSDSASGSTYEQYF
TRBJ2-5 . TRBV20-1 . TGCAGTGCTCTAAACCCCTCAGGACTCTACCAAGAGACCCAGTACTTC CSALNPSGLYQETQYF
TRBJ2-2 . TRBV7-9 . TGTGCCAGCAGCTCCACCACGCCCCGGGGAACCGGGGAGCTGTTTTTT CASSSTTPRGTGELFF
TRBJ2-1 few TRBV11-3 TRBD2 TGTGCCAGCAGCTTCCGGGGGGGCCAGGAGAACAATGAGCAGTTCTTC CASSFRGGQENNEQFF
TRBJ2-7 . TRBV20-1 . TGCAGTGCTTCCGGGCCAGGCTACGAGCAGTACTTC CSASGPGYEQYF
TRBJ2-5 . TRBV18 TRBD2 TGTGCCAGCTCACCACTAGCGGGAGGTACACAAGAGACCCAGTACTTC CASSPLAGGTQETQYF
TRBJ2-3 . TRBV28 . TGTGCCAGCAGATCCGGGACTGGAGAGTATTTT CASRSGTGEYF
TRBJ2-1 . TRBV7-9 TRBD2 TGTGCCAGCAGCCCCCTTGGCGGGGGGTCCCACAATGAGCAGTTCTTC CASSPLGGGSHNEQFF
TRBJ2-6 . TRBV10-3 . TGTGCCATCAGACAGGGCACCAACGTCCTGACTTTC CAIRQGTNVLTF
TRBJ2-5 few TRBV20-1 . TGCAGTGCTATCCTCCGGCGGCCTAACCAAGAGACCCAGTACTTC CSAILRRPNQETQYF
TRBJ2-3 few TRBV18 TRBD2 TGTGCCAGCTCACCAATGAGGACCCTAGCGGGGGATACGCAGTATTTT CASSPMRTLAGDTQYF
TRBJ2-5 . TRBV18 . TGTGCCAGCTCACCTAAGGCAGAGACCCAGTACTTC CASSPKAETQYF
TRBJ2-5 many TRBV5-1 . TGCGCCAGCAGCGCCCCAGAGAAGGGAGAGACCCAGTACTTC CASSAPEKGETQYF
TRBJ1-4 few TRBV20-1 TRBD1 TGCAGTGCTCCGACAGGGGGGGAGGAAAAACTGTTTTTT CSAPTGGEEKLFF
TRBJ1-5 few TRBV6-1 . TGTGCCAGCCGGACAGACCCATATCAGCCCCAGCATTTT CASRTDPYQPQHF
TRBJ2-7 few TRBV5-1 . TGCGCCAGCAGCTTTGGCCACAGGGCGGGGAGCGAGCAGTACTTC CASSFGHRAGSEQYF
TRBJ2-7 . TRBV6-5 TRBD1 TGTGCCAGCAGCTTAAACCGGGACAGGGGTAGCGAGCAGTACTTC CASSLNRDRGSEQYF
TRBJ2-1 . TRBV29-1 TRBD1 TGCAGCGCCGCACAAACCTGGGACAGGGGTTATGAGCAGTTCTTC CSAAQTWDRGYEQFF
TRBJ2-7 many TRBV7-9 TRBD1 TGTGCCAGCACCCCGGGACAGAAGCTCTACGAGCAGTACTTC CASTPGQKLYEQYF
TRBJ2-4 many TRBV5-1 TRBD1 TGCGCCAGCAGCTTGACAGGGGCCTCCAACATTCAGTACTTC CASSLTGASNIQYF
TRBJ2-1 few TRBV5-1 TRBD1 TGCGCCAGCAGCCAGGGACAGGGGGTTCCCTCCTACAATGAGCAGTTCTTC CASSQGQGVPSYNEQFF
TRBJ2-7 many TRBV5-1 . TGCGCCAGCAGCTTGGAGGGGATCGAGCAGTACTTC CASSLEGIEQYF
TRBJ2-7 . TRBV7-2 . TGTGCCAGCAGCCTCGGACTAAGGAACGAGCAGTACTTC CASSLGLRNEQYF
TRBJ2-3 . TRBV7-2 . TGTGCCAGCAGCTTAAGGCCGGGAGTATTTTCGGATACGCAGTATTTT CASSLRPGVFSDTQYF
TRBJ2-1 few TRBV7-9 TRBD1 TGTGCCAGCAGCTCCCCCCGCAGGGGGAACAATGAGCAGTTCTTC CASSSPRRGNNEQFF
TRBJ2-4 . TRBV7-2 TRBD1 TGTGCCAGCAGGCGGGACAGGGGGGCCAAAAACATTCAGTACTTC CASRRDRGAKNIQYF
TRBJ2-7 . TRBV6-1 . TGTGCCAGCAGCCAAAGTCATGGGGGGAAATACGAGCAGTACTTC CASSQSHGGKYEQYF
TRBJ2-7 few TRBV19 . TGTGCCAGTAGTAAGGGACAAGCGTACGAGCAGTACTTC CASSKGQAYEQYF
TRBJ1-1 . TRBV28 . TGTGCCAGTCGACGCTCTGAAGCTTTCTTT CASRRSEAFF
TRBJ2-7 few TRBV15 TRBD2 TGTGCCACCAGCAGAGAATTAGCGGGGGGTGACGAGCAGTACTTC CATSRELAGGDEQYF
TRBJ2-1 few TRBV28 TRBD2 TGTGCCAGCATCGGGGGGGCCTCCTACAATGAGCAGTTCTTC CASIGGASYNEQFF